The 20 T cell receptor beta chains in this list originate from one sample, sequenced in a study of identical twins. One entry per CDR3 protein results from TCRdb running MiXCR on the 5' RACE reads. Here the sample spans about 530,000 distinct CDR3 sequences, about 22% being singletons. The same sample was also studied in work on yellow fever vaccine responses in identical twins.

Input material: CD4+ T cells sorted from blood. These receptors were obtained from a woman aged 18-35 years in good health.

V gene TRBV11-2 combines with J gene TRBJ2-1; 8 bases are a match to TRBD2. Germline lookup yields CDR1 SGHAT and CDR2 FQNNGV. This CDR3 is 15 amino acids long. Trimming removed 4 bases from V and 5 bases from J; junction bases left unmatched: 7. This chain's CDR3 is CASSSLAGTDNEQFF. CDR3 nucleotide sequence: TGTGCCAGCAGCTCGCTAGCGGGTACGGACAATGAGCAGTTCTTC.

This clonotype has a count of ten or more. The chain joins TRBV10-3 to TRBJ2-1; D is unresolved. The CDR3 extends over 15 amino acids. Trimming pared 3 bases from V and 0 bases from J, leaving 9 bases between. The germline V gene encodes CDR1 ENHRY and CDR2 SYGVKD. In nucleotides, the CDR3 is TGTGCCATCAGTGACCCGAAGAGCTCCTACAATGAGCAGTTCTTC. Translation: CAISDPKSSYNEQFF.

In this sample, this clonotype turned up a few times. The V gene is TRBV10-1, the J gene TRBJ2-4; 10 bases agree with TRBD1. The J segment lost 7 bases and the V segment lost 8 bases, leaving 11 bases of the junction unmatched. This CDR3 contains 15 residues. Germline V gene lookup returns CDR1 WNHNN and CDR2 SYGVQD (reference sequence). The CDR3 DNA reads as TGCGCCAGCCTTAGAGGGGGACAGGGGTGGAACATTCAGTACTTC. Protein sequence: CASLRGGQGWNIQYF.

This clonotype has just a few counts. The chain carries TRBV6-5 and TRBJ2-3; D not certain. V was pared by 2 bases and J by 0 bases, with 21 bases between. The length of the CDR3 is 19 residues. The germline V gene encodes CDR1 MNHEY and CDR2 SVGAGI. The CDR3 DNA is TGTGCCAGCAGTTACACTCCCGGCAGCCATTCCCTTAGCACAGATACGCAGTATTTT. Its protein is CASSYTPGSHSLSTDTQYF.

The V and J genes are TRBV7-9 and TRBJ2-5, with TRBD1 matching over 8 bases. Germline V gives CDR1 SEHNR, CDR2 FQNEAQ (reference sequence). V dropped 5 bases and J dropped 5; count of bases not matched to a gene: 13. This CDR3 region has 16 residues. The CDR3 bases are TGTGCCAGCAGCCCCCGGGCAGGGGGCGTCGGTGAGACCCAGTACTTC. Protein sequence: CASSPRAGGVGETQYF.

The chain has TRBV29-1 and TRBJ2-5; D could derive from TRBD1 or TRBD2 (7 bases each). Deletions cut 7 bases from V and 2 bases from J, with 20 bases between. The CDR3 has 15 amino acids. Germline assignment: CDR1 SQVTM and CDR2 ANQGSEA. CDR3 bases: TGCAGCGGGGGGAGGGGGACAGCCCCACAAGAGACCCAGTACTTC. Translation: CSGGRGTAPQETQYF.

This clonotype was seen more than once but under ten times. J is TRBJ2-5 and V is TRBV20-1; no clear D gene. Germline V gene lookup returns CDR1 DFQATT and CDR2 SNEGSKA (reference sequence). Trimming removed 3 bases at V and 1 base at J, with 15 bases between. This CDR3 is 15 amino acids long. For the CDR3, the DNA is TGCAGTGCTAGGTCAATAAGGTCTCTCCAAGAGACCCAGTACTTC. Amino acids: CSARSIRSLQETQYF.

The DNA of the CDR3 is TGTGCCAGCAGCCAAGATCGGGGGATAGTCACTGAAGCTTTCTTT. As protein: CASSQDRGIVTEAFF. The chain uses TRBV4-2 and TRBJ1-1; D is perhaps TRBD1 (5 bases). This CDR3 is built from 15 residues. The germline gives CDR1 LGHNA, CDR2 YNFKEQ. Trimming left V 0 bases short and J 4 bases short, with 12 bases between.

In this sample, this clonotype turned up once. The chain links TRBV2 to TRBJ2-7; TRBD2 matches at 9 bases. V lost 8 bases, J lost 3 bases, and 14 bases stayed unmatched. The length of the CDR3 is 16 residues. Germline V gene sequence: CDR1 SNHLY, CDR2 FYNNEI. This CDR3 reads CASSQGLAGGLYEQYF. DNA for the CDR3: TGTGCCAGCTCCCAGGGACTAGCAGGAGGGCTCTACGAGCAGTACTTC.

The chain recombines TRBV6-2 or TRBV6-3 with TRBJ2-7; the D gene could be TRBD1 or TRBD2 (5 bases each). The germline V gene has CDR1 MNHEY and CDR2 SVGEGT. CDR3 length equals 15 residues. The V end lost 2 bases, the J end lost 2 bases, and 13 bases lay between the germline ends. The DNA for the CDR3 is TGTGCCAGCAGTTACAAGACGGGACCGACCTACGAGCAGTACGTC. Its protein is CASSYKTGPTYEQYV.

This clonotype has only a few counts. This chain links TRBV6-2 or TRBV6-3 with TRBJ2-3, with 8 bases that match TRBD2. With 6 bases clipped from V and 6 bases from J, the junction kept 11 bases outside the gene matches. Germline loops: CDR1 MNHEY, CDR2 SVGEGT. This CDR3 spans 15 amino acids. CDR3 sequence (DNA): TGTGCCAGCAGCACAGCGGGGGCGACGTGGGATACGCAGTATTTT. Its protein is CASSTAGATWDTQYF.

This clonotype showed up just a few times. The chain carries TRBV12-3 or TRBV12-4 and TRBJ2-3; TRBD2 matches 7 bases. The CDR3 length is 13 residues. Trimming removed 8 bases from V and 4 bases from J; junction bases left unmatched: 6. Here the CDR3 reads CASGRAFSDTQYF. The CDR3 coding sequence is TGTGCCAGCGGGAGGGCCTTCTCAGATACGCAGTATTTT.

The table lists this clonotype with many counts. The chain combines TRBV29-1 with TRBJ2-1, with TRBD2 matching 7 bases. This CDR3 contains 15 residues. Germline assignment: CDR1 SQVTM and CDR2 ANQGSEA. V lost 1 base, J lost 3 bases, and 6 bases stayed unmatched. This CDR3 reads CSVEANGGYYNEQFF. In DNA form, the CDR3 reads TGCAGCGTTGAAGCGAACGGGGGGTACTACAATGAGCAGTTCTTC.

The gene calls are TRBV4-1 and TRBJ2-3, with 15 bases identical to TRBD2. From germline, CDR1 is MGHRA and CDR2 YSYEKL. V dropped 4 bases and J dropped 4; count of bases not matched to a gene: 6. This CDR3 is built from 17 residues. The CDR3 reads CASSRTGTSGRSDTQYF. The CDR3 DNA is TGCGCCAGCAGCCGTACCGGGACTAGCGGGAGGTCAGATACGCAGTATTTT.

The V gene is TRBV20-1, the J gene TRBJ2-1, with D maybe TRBD2 (6 bases). Trimming took off 5 bases at V and 0 bases at J, with 17 bases between the two ends. The CDR3 consists of 16 residues. Germline CDR1 DFQATT, CDR2 SNEGSKA (reference sequence). CDR3 in amino acids: CSAVDYGGTSYNEQFF. CDR3 nucleotide sequence: TGCAGTGCTGTCGATTACGGGGGTACCTCCTACAATGAGCAGTTCTTC.

J is TRBJ2-2 and V is TRBV12-3 or TRBV12-4, with D possibly matching TRBD1 (6 bases). Trimming shortened V by 7 bases and J by 8 bases, and 11 bases separated the two germline ends. This CDR3 spans 12 amino acids. The CDR3 loop reads CASTPGVGELFF. The DNA for the CDR3 is TGTGCCAGCACCCCAGGGGTAGGGGAGCTGTTTTTT.

The V and J genes are TRBV5-1 and TRBJ2-3; the D gene is possibly TRBD1 (6 bases). Trimming stripped 0 bases from V and 2 bases from J, with 10 bases between. Germline V gene sequence: CDR1 SGHRS, CDR2 YFSETQ. The length of the CDR3 is 15 residues. Here the CDR3 reads CASSLGQAITDTQYF. Written as DNA, the CDR3 is TGCGCCAGCAGCTTGGGACAGGCGATCACAGATACGCAGTATTTT.

The chain combines TRBV27 with TRBJ1-5; D uncertain. The V gene's germline CDR1 is MNHEY and CDR2 SMNVEV (reference sequence). There are 16 residues in the CDR3. Trimming took 5 bases from V and 3 from J, leaving 17 bases between them. Written as DNA, the CDR3 is TGTGCCAGCAGTCCCCGGCATTCTGGGGACAATCAGCCCCAGCATTTT. Protein product: CASSPRHSGDNQPQHF.

J is TRBJ2-5 and V is TRBV7-2; D unresolved. Per the germline V gene, CDR1 is SGHTA and CDR2 is FQGNSA. With 5 bases removed from V and 5 bases from J, the gap between germline ends came to 12 bases. This CDR3 comprises 13 residues. The CDR3 here is CASSLLGLETQYF. As DNA, the CDR3 is TGTGCCAGCAGCCTGTTAGGGTTGGAGACCCAGTACTTC.

This clonotype appeared a single time. The chain joins TRBV6-5 to TRBJ1-2; D is undetermined. The CDR3 runs to 13 residues. Trimming removed 3 bases at V and 7 bases at J, with 12 bases between. The germline gives CDR1 MNHEY, CDR2 SVGAGI. CDR3 coding DNA: TGTGCCAGCAGTTATGCGGGGATGAGTGGCTACACCTTC. This translates into CASSYAGMSGYTF.